This T cell receptor (beta chain) was documented in a study of shared clonotypes between healthy human individuals. Broader study findings: Clonotypes not shared had lower generation probabilities than those common to all four donors.

TCRdb's copy holds only in-frame clones and misses some; the assay was immunoSEQ multiplex PCR. The sample lists more than 2,000,000 clones; more than 90% were seen once. This clone was seen just once. Its antigen is still unknown. What was sequenced was naive CD4+ T cells sorted from blood. Regarding subset: CD45RA+ positively selected. This clonotype was sampled from a man in his late teens or twenties in good health.

The CDR3 here is CSVENWGRNTEAFF. In DNA form, the CDR3 reads TGCAGCGTTGAAAATTGGGGGAGGAACACTGAAGCTTTCTTT. This rearrangement joins TRBV29-1 to TRBJ1-1, with a weak D call TRBD1 (5 bases). The germline V gene has CDR1 SQVTM and CDR2 ANQGSEA. With 2 bases removed from V and 1 base from J, the gap between germline ends came to 11 bases. The CDR3 loop spans 14 amino acids.